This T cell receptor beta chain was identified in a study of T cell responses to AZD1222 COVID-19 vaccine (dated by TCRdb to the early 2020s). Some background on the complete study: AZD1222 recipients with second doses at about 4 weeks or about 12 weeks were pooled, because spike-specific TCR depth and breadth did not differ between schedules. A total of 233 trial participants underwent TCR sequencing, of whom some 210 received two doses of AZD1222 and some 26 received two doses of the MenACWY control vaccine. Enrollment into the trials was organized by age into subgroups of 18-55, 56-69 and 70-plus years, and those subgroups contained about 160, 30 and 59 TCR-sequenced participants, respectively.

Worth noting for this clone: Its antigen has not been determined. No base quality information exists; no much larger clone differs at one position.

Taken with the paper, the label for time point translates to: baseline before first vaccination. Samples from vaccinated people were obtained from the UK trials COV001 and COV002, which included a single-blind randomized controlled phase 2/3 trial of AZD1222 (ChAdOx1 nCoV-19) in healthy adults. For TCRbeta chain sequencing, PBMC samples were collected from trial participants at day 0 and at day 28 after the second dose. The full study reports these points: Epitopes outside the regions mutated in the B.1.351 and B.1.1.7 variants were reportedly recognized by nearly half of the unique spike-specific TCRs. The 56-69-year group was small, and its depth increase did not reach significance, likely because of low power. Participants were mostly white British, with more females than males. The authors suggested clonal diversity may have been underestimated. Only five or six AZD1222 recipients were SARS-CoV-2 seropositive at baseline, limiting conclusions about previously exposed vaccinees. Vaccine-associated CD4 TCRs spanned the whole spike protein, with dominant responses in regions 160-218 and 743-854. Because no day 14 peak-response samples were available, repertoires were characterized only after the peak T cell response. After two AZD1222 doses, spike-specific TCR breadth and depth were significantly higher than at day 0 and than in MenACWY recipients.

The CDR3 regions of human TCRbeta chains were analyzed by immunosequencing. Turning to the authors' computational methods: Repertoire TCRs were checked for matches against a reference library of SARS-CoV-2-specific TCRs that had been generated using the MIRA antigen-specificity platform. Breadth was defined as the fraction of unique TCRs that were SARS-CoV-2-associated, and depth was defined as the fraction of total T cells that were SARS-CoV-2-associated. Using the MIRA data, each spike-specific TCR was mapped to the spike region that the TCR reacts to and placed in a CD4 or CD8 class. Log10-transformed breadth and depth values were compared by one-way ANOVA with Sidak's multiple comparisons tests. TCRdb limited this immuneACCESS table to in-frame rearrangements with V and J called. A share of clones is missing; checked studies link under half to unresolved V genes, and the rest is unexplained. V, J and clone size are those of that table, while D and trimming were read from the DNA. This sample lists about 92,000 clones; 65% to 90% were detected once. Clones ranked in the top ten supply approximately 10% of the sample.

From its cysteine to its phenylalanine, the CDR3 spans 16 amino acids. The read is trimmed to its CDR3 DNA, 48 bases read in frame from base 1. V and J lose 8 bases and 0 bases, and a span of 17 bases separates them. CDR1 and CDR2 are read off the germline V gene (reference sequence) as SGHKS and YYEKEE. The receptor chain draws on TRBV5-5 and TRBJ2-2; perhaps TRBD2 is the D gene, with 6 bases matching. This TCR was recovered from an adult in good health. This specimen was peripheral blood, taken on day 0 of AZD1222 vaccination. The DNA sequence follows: TGTGCCAGTACCTGGGGACTCTTTACGAACACCGGGGAGCTGTTTTTT. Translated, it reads CASTWGLFTNTGELFF.